The source of this T cell receptor (beta chain) is a study of cytomegalovirus exposure and HLA in healthy donors. Overall study findings and caveats: A few CMV-associated chains proved CMV antigen-specific in vitro. CMV serostatus stood as the only immune exposure information on hand. An analysis that came later showed most CMV-associated TCR beta chains appearing HLA-restricted.

The PCR had 60 Vbeta and 13 Jbeta primers. Measured with immunoSEQ multiplex PCR; TCRdb has only the in-frame clones, and not every one. The sample consists of tens of thousands of clones, around 80% of them appearing once. The CDR3 loop spans 13 amino acids. CDR1 SNHLY and CDR2 FYNNEI come from the germline V gene. V shed 6 bases, J shed 0 bases, and the junction held 2 bases outside the gene matches. About this clone itself: Its cognate antigen is unknown.

This sequence was found in a male donor in good health and CMV-seropositive. Sequencing used PBMCs. V usage is TRBV2 and J usage is TRBJ2-7; 7 bases line up with TRBD1. The DNA for the CDR3 is TGTGCCAGCAGGGACAGGAGCTCCTACGAGCAGTACTTC. It specifies CASRDRSSYEQYF.